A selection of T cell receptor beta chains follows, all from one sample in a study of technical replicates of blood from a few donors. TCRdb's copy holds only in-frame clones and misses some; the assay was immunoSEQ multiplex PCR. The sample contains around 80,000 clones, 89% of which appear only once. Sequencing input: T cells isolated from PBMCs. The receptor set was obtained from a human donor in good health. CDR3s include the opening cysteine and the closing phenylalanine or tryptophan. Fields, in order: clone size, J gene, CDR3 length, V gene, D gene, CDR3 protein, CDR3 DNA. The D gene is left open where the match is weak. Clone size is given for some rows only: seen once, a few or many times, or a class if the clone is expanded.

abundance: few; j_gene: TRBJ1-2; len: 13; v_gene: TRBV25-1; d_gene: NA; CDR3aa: CASSEAVFYGYTF; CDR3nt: TGTGCCAGCAGTGAAGCGGTTTTCTATGGCTACACCTTC
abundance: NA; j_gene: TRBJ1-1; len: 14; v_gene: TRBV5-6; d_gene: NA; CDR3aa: CASSLATGNTEAFF; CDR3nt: TGTGCCAGCAGCTTGGCTACAGGGAACACTGAAGCTTTCTTT
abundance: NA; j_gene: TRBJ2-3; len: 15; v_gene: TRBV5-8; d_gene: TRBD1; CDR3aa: CASSPQGESTDTQYF; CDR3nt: TGTGCCAGCAGCCCCCAGGGGGAGAGCACAGATACGCAGTATTTT
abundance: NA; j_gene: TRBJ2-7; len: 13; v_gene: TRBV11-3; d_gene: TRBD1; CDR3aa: CASERGQGYEQYF; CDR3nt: TGTGCCAGCGAGAGGGGGCAAGGTTACGAGCAGTACTTC
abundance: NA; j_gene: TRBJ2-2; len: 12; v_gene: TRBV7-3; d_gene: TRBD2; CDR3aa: CASSGRAGELFF; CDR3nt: TGTGCCAGCAGCGGGAGGGCCGGGGAGCTGTTTTTT
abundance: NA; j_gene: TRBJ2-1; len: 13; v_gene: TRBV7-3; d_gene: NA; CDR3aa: CASSLRSGDEQFF; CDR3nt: TGTGCCAGCAGCTTAAGGTCAGGGGATGAGCAGTTCTTC
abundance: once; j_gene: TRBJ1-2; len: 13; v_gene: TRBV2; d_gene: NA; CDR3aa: CATQQSANYGYTF; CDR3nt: TGTGCCACCCAACAATCAGCTAACTATGGCTACACCTTC
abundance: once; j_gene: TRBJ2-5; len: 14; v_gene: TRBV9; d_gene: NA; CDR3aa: CASSVELFQETQYF; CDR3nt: TGTGCCAGCAGCGTAGAACTTTTCCAAGAGACCCAGTACTTC
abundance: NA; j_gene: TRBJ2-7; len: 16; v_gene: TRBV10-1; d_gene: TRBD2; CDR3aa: CASSEYRTSYKYEQYF; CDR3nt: TGCGCCAGCAGTGAGTATAGGACTAGTTACAAATACGAGCAGTACTTC
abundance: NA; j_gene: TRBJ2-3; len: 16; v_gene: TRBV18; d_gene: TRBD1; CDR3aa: CASSPIQGDSTDTQYF; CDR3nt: TGTGCCAGCTCACCAATCCAGGGGGATAGCACAGATACGCAGTATTTT
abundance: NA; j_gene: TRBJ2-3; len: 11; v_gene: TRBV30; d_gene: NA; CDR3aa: CAWRAPDTQYF; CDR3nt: TGTGCCTGGAGGGCTCCGGATACGCAGTATTTT
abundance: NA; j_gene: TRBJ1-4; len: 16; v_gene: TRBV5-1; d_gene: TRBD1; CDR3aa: CASSLPTGTANEKLFF; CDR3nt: TGCGCCAGCAGCCTCCCTACCGGGACAGCTAATGAAAAACTGTTTTTT
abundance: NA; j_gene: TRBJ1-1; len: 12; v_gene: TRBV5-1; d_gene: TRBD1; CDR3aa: CASSPGGTEAFF; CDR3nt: TGCGCCAGCAGCCCAGGGGGCACTGAAGCTTTCTTT
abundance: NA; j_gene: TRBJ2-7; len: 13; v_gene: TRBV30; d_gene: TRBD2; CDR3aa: CAWTGGGSGEQYF; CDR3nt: TGTGCCTGGACGGGAGGGGGAAGCGGCGAGCAGTACTTC
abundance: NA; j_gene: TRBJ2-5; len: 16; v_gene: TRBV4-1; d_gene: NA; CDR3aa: CASSRTGAPYGETQYF; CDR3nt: TGCGCCAGCAGCCGCACGGGAGCACCCTACGGCGAGACCCAGTACTTC
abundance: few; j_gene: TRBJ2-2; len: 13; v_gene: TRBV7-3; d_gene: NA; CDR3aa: CASSPRLSGELFF; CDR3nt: TGTGCCAGCAGCCCACGACTATCCGGGGAGCTGTTTTTT
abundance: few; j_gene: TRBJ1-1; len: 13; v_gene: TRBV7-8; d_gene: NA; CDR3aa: CASSWAAGTEAFF; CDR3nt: TGTGCCAGCAGCTGGGCGGCCGGGACAGAAGCTTTCTTT
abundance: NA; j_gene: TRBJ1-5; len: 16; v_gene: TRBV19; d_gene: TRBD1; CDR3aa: CASSLDRENSNQPQHF; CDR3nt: TGTGCCAGCTCCTTGGACAGGGAAAATAGCAATCAGCCCCAGCATTTT
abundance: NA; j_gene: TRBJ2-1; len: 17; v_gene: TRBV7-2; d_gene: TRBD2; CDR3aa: CASSSHPSGSSYNEQFF; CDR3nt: TGTGCCAGCAGCTCCCACCCTAGCGGGAGCTCCTACAATGAGCAGTTCTTC
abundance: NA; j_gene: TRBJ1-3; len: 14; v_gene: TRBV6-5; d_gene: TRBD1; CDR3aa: CASSRQGAGNTIYF; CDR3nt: TGTGCCAGCAGTCGACAGGGCGCTGGAAACACCATATATTTT
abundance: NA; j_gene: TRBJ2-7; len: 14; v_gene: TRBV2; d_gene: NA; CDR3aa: CASSDSAGPYEQYF; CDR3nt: TGTGCCAGCAGTGACTCTGCGGGCCCCTACGAGCAGTACTTC
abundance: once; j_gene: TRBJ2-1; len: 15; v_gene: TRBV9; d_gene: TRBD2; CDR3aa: CASSVELAGDNEQFF; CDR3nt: TGTGCCAGCAGCGTAGAACTAGCGGGAGACAATGAGCAGTTCTTC
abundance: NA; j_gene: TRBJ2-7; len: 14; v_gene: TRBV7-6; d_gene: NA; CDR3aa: CASSLVATGYEQYF; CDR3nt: TGTGCCAGCAGCTTAGTAGCTACAGGGTACGAGCAGTACTTC
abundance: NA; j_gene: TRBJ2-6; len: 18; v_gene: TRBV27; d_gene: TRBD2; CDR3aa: CASSPFGGADSGANVLTF; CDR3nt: TGTGCCAGCAGTCCCTTCGGGGGGGCCGACTCTGGGGCCAACGTCCTGACTTTC
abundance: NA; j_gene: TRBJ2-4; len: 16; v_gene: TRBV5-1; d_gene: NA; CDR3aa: CASSAGAALDKNIQYF; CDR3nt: TGCGCCAGCAGTGCAGGGGCAGCGCTAGACAAAAACATTCAGTACTTC
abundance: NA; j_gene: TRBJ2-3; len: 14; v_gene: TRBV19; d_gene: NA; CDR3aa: CASSMGLPTDTQYF; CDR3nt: TGTGCCAGTAGTATGGGACTTCCCACAGATACGCAGTATTTT